Listed below are T cell receptor beta chains from one sample, sequenced in a study of blood T cells in healthy people across ages. TCRdb reprocessed the 5' RACE reads via MiXCR and lists one record per CDR3 protein. Here the sample spans about 1,400,000 distinct CDR3 sequences, approximately 38% being singletons. The sample consisted of blood. The origin of the receptors is a woman in her late teens or twenties in good health. Both conserved end residues are part of each CDR3. The order of the fields is CDR3 protein, J gene, D gene, V gene. The D gene is left open where the match is weak.

CDR3: CATSRPGGGEIPQHF
J: TRBJ1-5
D: TRBD1
V: TRBV15

CDR3: CASSQFSVRQGWFNYGYTF
J: TRBJ1-2
D: .
V: TRBV4-1

CDR3: CASSQSPSGRYNEQFF
J: TRBJ2-1
D: TRBD2
V: TRBV14

CDR3: CASSFSGPAIKTQYF
J: TRBJ2-5
D: TRBD2
V: TRBV7-9

CDR3: CSATMGGYEQYF
J: TRBJ2-7
D: .
V: TRBV20-1

CDR3: CASSQGAAIQYF
J: TRBJ2-4
D: .
V: TRBV6-5

CDR3: CASSHIPGEQYF
J: TRBJ2-5
D: .
V: TRBV3-1

CDR3: CASSQITGGGNTEAFF
J: TRBJ1-1
D: TRBD1
V: TRBV3-1

CDR3: CSASHGLGTDTQYF
J: TRBJ2-3
D: .
V: TRBV20-1

CDR3: CASSYSVAKQYF
J: TRBJ2-5
D: .
V: TRBV6-2/TRBV6-3

CDR3: CASSLVRPSGGRSTDTQYF
J: TRBJ2-3
D: TRBD2
V: TRBV7-9